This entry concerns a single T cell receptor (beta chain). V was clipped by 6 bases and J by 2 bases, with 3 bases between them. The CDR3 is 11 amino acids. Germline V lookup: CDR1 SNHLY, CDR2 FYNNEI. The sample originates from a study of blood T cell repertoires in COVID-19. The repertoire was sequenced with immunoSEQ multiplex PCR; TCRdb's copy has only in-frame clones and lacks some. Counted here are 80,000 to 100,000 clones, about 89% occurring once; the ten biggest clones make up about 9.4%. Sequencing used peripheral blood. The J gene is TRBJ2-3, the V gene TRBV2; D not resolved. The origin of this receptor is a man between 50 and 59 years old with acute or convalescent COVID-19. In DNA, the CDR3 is TGTGCCAGCAGATACACAGATACGCAGTATTTT. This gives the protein CASRYTDTQYF.